These 6 T cell receptor beta chains originate from one sample sequenced in a study of T cell responses to AZD1222 COVID-19 vaccine. Profiled with immunoSEQ multiplex PCR; TCRdb holds only in-frame clones, not every one. Among some 120,000 clones listed, around 87% were seen once. The sequencing here drew on peripheral blood, taken on day 0 of AZD1222 vaccination. Receptor source: an adult in good health.

J is TRBJ2-7 and V is TRBV6-5; tentatively, D is TRBD1 or TRBD2 (5 bases each). Trimming cost V 8 bases and J 3 bases, with 14 bases left between them. CDR3 length equals 13 residues. Germline V gives CDR1 MNHEY, CDR2 SVGAGI. The CDR3 protein is CASGSGTYYEQYF. The CDR3 bases are TGTGCCAGCGGATCCGGGACCTACTACGAGCAGTACTTC.

This CDR3 reads CASSFWLAGTNEQFF. Here the CDR3 DNA reads TGCGCCAGCAGCTTTTGGCTAGCGGGCACCAATGAGCAGTTCTTC. The chain couples TRBV5-1 to TRBJ2-1, with TRBD2 identical over 8 bases. The CDR3 length is 15 residues. V lost 2 bases and J lost 6; bases outside the gene matches: 7. Germline V CDR1 and CDR2: SGHRS, YFSETQ.

The chain recombines TRBV11-3 with TRBJ2-4; 7 nucleotides line up with TRBD1. The CDR3 extends over 14 amino acids. J was trimmed by 6 bases and V by 5 bases; bases with no gene match: 7. In germline, CDR1 is SGHNT, CDR2 YENEEA. In nucleotides, the CDR3 is TGTGCCAGCAGCCCTGGGACAGTCCGAAACATTCAGTACTTC. Its translation: CASSPGTVRNIQYF.

The rearrangement joins TRBV6-4 to TRBJ2-1; tentatively, D is TRBD1 (6 bases). CDR1 is MRHNA and CDR2 is SNTAGT in the germline V gene. Trimming shortened V by 2 bases and J by 4 bases, and 15 bases separated the two germline ends. The CDR3 sequence is 16 residues long. The CDR3 loop is CASSDVARGSYNEQFF. The CDR3 DNA sequence: TGTGCCAGCAGTGACGTCGCCAGGGGTTCTTACAATGAGCAGTTCTTC.

The J gene is TRBJ1-5, the V gene TRBV15; D might be TRBD1 (6 bases). This CDR3 region has 14 residues. From germline, CDR1 is LNHNV and CDR2 YYDKDF (reference sequence). Between the trimmed V and J ends, which lost 5 bases and 6 bases, there was a span of 14 bases. This CDR3 is CATSPGGWGQPQHF. The CDR3 nucleotides read TGTGCCACCAGCCCCGGGGGCTGGGGTCAGCCCCAGCATTTT.

The chain combines TRBV19 with TRBJ1-6, with 8 bases identical to TRBD1. J lost 6 bases, V lost 7 bases, and 8 bases had no gene match. The germline CDR1 and CDR2 sequences are LNHDA and SQIVND (reference sequence). This CDR3 has 15 residues. The CDR3, as DNA: TGTGCCAGTACCCCCGGACAGGGAGGTAATTCACCCCTCCACTTT. It codes for CASTPGQGGNSPLHF.